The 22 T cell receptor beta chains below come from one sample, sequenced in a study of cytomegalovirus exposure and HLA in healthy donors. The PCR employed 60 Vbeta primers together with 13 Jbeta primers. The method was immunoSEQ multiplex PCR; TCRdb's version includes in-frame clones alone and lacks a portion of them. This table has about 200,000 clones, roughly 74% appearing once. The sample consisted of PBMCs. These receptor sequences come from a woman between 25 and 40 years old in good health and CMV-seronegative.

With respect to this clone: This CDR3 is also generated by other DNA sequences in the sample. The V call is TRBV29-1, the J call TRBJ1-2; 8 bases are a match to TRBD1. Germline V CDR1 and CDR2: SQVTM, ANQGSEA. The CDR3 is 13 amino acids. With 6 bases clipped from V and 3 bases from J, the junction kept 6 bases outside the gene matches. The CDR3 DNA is TGCAGCGTCGGTGTGGGACAGGACTATGGCTACACCTTC. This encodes CSVGVGQDYGYTF.

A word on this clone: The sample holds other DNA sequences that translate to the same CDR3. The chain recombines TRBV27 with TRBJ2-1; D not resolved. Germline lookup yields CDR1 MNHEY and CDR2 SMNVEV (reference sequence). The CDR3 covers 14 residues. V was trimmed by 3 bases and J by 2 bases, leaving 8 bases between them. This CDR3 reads CASSFRGAYNEQFF. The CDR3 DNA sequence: TGTGCCAGCAGTTTTAGAGGCGCCTACAATGAGCAGTTCTTC.

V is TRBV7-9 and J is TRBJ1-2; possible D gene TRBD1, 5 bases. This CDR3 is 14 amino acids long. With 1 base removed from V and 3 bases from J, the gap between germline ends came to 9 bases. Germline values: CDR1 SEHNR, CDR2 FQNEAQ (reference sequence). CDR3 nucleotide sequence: TGTGCCAGCAGCTTAGACAGGCGATACTATGGCTACACCTTC. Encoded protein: CASSLDRRYYGYTF.

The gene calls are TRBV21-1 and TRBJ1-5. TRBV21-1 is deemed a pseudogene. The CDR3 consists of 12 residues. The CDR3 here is CASSPMRQPQHF. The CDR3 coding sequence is TGTGCCAGCAGCCCGATGCGTCAGCCCCAGCATTTT.

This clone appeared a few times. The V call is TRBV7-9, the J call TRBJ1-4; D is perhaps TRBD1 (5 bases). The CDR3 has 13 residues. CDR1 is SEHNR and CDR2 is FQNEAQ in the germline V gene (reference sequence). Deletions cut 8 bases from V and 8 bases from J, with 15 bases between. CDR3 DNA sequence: TGTGCCAGCGCCGTGGCAGGGAACGAAAAACTGTTTTTT. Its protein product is CASAVAGNEKLFF.

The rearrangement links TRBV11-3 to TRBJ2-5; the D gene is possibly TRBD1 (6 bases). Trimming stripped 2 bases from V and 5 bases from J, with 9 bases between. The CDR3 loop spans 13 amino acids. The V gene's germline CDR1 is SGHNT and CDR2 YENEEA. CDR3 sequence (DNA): TGTGCCAGCAGCTTATGGGGGCAGGAGACCCAGTACTTC. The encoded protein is CASSLWGQETQYF.

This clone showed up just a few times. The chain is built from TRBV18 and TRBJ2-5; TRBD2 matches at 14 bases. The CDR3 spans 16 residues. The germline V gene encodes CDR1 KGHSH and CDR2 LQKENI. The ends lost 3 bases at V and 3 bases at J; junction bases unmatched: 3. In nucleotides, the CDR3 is TGTGCCAGCTCACCCCCGGGACTAGCGGGGGAAGAGACCCAGTACTTC. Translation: CASSPPGLAGEETQYF.

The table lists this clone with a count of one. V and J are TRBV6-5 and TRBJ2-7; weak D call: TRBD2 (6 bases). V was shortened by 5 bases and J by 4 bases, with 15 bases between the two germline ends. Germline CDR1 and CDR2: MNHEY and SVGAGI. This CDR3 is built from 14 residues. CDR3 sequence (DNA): TGTGCCAGCAGTAAGAGGGGAGGATATTACGAGCAGTACTTC. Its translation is CASSKRGGYYEQYF.

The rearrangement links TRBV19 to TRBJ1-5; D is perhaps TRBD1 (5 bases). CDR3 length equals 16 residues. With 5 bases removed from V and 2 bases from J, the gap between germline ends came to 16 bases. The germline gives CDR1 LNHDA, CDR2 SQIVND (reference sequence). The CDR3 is CASSPWGSGRNQPQHF. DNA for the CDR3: TGTGCCAGTAGTCCTTGGGGCTCTGGGCGCAATCAGCCCCAGCATTTT.

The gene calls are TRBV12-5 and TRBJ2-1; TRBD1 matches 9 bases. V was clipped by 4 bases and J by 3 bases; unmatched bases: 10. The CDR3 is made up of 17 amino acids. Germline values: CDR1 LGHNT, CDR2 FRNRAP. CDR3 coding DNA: TGTGCTAGTGGTTCGCCCCCGAAGGGACAGGGCTACAATGAGCAGTTCTTC. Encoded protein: CASGSPPKGQGYNEQFF.

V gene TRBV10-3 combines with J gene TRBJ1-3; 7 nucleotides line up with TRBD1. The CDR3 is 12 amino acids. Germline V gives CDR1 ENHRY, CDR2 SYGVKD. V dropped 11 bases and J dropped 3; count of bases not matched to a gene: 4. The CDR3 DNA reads TGTGCCTCCCGACAGGGTGGAAACACCATATATTTT. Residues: CASRQGGNTIYF.

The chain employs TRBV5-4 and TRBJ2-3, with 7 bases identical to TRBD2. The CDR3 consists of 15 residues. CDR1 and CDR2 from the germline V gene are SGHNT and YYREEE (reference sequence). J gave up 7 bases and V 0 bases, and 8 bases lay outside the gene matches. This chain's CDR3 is CASSLGTSESYTQYF. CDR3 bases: TGTGCCAGCAGCTTGGGGACTAGTGAGTCATATACGCAGTATTTT.

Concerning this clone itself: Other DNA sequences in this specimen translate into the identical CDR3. This chain's CDR3 is CASSLQGSNQPQHF. The CDR3 DNA follows: TGTGCCAGCAGCCTTCAGGGAAGCAATCAGCCCCAGCATTTT. The chain recombines TRBV5-4 with TRBJ1-5; the D gene is possibly TRBD1 (5 bases). Germline V gene data show CDR1 as SGHNT and CDR2 as YYREEE (reference sequence). This CDR3 is 14 amino acids long. Trimming removed 4 bases from V and 1 base from J, with 9 bases in between.

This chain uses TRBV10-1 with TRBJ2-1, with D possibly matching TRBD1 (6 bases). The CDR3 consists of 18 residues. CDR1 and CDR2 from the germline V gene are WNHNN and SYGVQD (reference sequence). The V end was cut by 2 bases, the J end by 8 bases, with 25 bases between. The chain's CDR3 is CASSEGSGGTGLGYEQFF. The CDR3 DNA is TGCGCCAGCAGTGAGGGATCTGGAGGCACAGGGCTTGGTTATGAGCAGTTCTTC.

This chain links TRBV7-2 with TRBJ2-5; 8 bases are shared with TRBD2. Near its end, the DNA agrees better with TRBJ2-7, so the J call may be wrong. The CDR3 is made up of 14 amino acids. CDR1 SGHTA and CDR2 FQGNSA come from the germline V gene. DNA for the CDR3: TGTGCCAGCAGCTTACGCCTAGCGGGCTACGAGCAGTACTTC. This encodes CASSLRLAGYEQYF.

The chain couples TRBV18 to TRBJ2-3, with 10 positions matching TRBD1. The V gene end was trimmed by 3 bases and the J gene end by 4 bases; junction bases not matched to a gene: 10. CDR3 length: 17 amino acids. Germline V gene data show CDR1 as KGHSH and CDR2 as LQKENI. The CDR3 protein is CASSPLPRQGASDTQYF. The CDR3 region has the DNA TGTGCCAGCTCACCCCTCCCGAGACAGGGGGCCTCAGATACGCAGTATTTT.

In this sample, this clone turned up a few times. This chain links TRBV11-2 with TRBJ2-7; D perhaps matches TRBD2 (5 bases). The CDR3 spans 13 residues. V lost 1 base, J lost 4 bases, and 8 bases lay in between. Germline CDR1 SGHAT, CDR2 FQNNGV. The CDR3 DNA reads TGTGCCAGCAGCTTAGCACTAGTATACGAGCAGTACTTC. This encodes CASSLALVYEQYF.

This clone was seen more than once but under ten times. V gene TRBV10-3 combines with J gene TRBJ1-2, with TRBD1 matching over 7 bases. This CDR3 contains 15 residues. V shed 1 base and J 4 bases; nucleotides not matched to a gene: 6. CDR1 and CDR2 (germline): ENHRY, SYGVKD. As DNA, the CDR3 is TGTGCCATCAGTGAGTTATCAGGGGGAAGCTATGGCTACACCTTC. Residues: CAISELSGGSYGYTF.

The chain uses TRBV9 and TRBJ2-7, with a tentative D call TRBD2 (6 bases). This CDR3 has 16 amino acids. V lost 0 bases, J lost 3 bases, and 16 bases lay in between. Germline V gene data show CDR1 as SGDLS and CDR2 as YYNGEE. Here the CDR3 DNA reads TGTGCCAGCAGCGTAGGTACTAGCCCCCTAATCTACGAGCAGTACTTC. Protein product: CASSVGTSPLIYEQYF.

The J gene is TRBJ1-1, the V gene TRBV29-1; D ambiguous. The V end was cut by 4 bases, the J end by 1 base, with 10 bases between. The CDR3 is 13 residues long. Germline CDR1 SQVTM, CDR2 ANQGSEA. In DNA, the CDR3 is TGCAGCGTTGTAAGGACTGGGAACACTGAAGCTTTCTTT. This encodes CSVVRTGNTEAFF. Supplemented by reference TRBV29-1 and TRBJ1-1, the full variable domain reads SAVISQKPSRDICQRGTSLTIQCQVDSQVTMMFWYRQQPGQSLTLIATANQGSEATYESGFVIDKFPISRPNLTFSTLTVSNMSPEDSSIYLCSVVRTGNTEAFFGQGTRLTVV.

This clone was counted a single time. CDR3 sequence (DNA): TGTGCCAGCAGTGTTGACAGGGGGGGGATCACCGGGGAGCTGTTTTTT. As protein: CASSVDRGGITGELFF. The rearrangement links TRBV2 to TRBJ2-2; 9 bases align to TRBD1. CDR3 length: 16 residues. V was clipped by 4 bases and J by 4 bases; unmatched bases: 7. Germline loops: CDR1 SNHLY, CDR2 FYNNEI.

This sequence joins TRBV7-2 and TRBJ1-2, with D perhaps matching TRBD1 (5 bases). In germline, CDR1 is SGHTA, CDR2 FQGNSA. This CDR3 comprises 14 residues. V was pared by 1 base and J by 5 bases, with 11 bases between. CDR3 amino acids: CASSLEVTVYGYTF. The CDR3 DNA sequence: TGTGCCAGCAGCTTAGAAGTGACAGTATATGGCTACACCTTC.